Shown below are 17 T cell receptor beta chains from a single sample sequenced in a study (dated by TCRdb to the mid-2010s). Tregs were isolated as CD4+CD25+CD127-/low cells. Library prep was done by 5' RACE. TCRdb shows the sequencer as Illumina MiSeq. The public reads were quality trimmed at Q25 with fastp and then assembled into clones with MiXCR by TCRdb, keeping productive beta chains. Merged by CDR3 protein, the rows form single entries marked with the most common genes and DNA. The sample includes 8,500 to 13,000 distinct CDR3 sequences, with approximately 17% observed a single time. Approximately 4.2% of the sample is taken by the ten largest. Input material: Tregs sorted from a lymph node. The receptors derive from a female donor with breast cancer.

This clonotype is medium-sized in the sample. This rearrangement joins TRBV6-1 to TRBJ2-2, with 9 bases fitting TRBD1. The CDR3 sequence is 15 residues long. The V segment lost 6 bases and the J segment 7 bases; nucleotides outside the gene matches: 9. CDR1 and CDR2 (germline): MNHNS, SASEGT. CDR3 coding DNA: TGTGCCAGCAGGACCTGGACAGGGGATAGCGGGGAGCTGTTTTTT. It codes for CASRTWTGDSGELFF.

V and J are TRBV12-3 or TRBV12-4 and TRBJ2-2; D is undetermined. Between the trimmed V and J ends, which lost 6 bases and 3 bases, there was a span of 8 bases. The CDR3 sequence is 13 residues long. The CDR3 region is CASRKTDTGELFF. The DNA for the CDR3 is TGTGCCAGCAGAAAAACAGACACCGGGGAGCTGTTTTTT.

This clonotype was counted many times. V and J are TRBV6-5 and TRBJ2-3, with D unresolved. Germline V lookup: CDR1 MNHEY, CDR2 SVGAGI. Trimming cost V 2 bases and J 1 base, with 10 bases left between them. CDR3 length equals 15 residues. The CDR3 reads CASSYRLPGTDTQYF. CDR3 coding DNA: TGTGCCAGCAGTTACAGGCTCCCTGGCACAGATACGCAGTATTTT.

This clonotype is medium-sized. The V gene is TRBV6-2 or TRBV6-3, the J gene TRBJ1-1, with 8 bases fitting TRBD1. This CDR3 has 13 amino acids. Trimming removed 5 bases from V and 6 bases from J; junction bases left unmatched: 5. Looked up from germline, CDR1 is MNHEY and CDR2 is SVGEGT. The CDR3 is CASSKRQGSEAFF. Written as DNA, the CDR3 is TGTGCCAGCAGTAAGCGACAGGGGTCTGAAGCTTTCTTT.

This clonotype was recorded many times. The rearrangement uses TRBV28 and TRBJ2-5, with 13 bases that match TRBD2. The trim removed 5 bases at V and 5 bases at J, leaving 5 bases unmatched. In germline, CDR1 is MDHEN, CDR2 SYDVKM. The CDR3 consists of 15 residues. The CDR3 nucleotides read TGTGCCAGCAGTCCAGGGACTAGCGGGACGGAGACCCAGTACTTC. Residues: CASSPGTSGTETQYF.

In its sample, this clonotype is medium-sized (0.01 to 0.1%). The rearrangement uses TRBV15 and TRBJ2-1; D is uncertain. CDR3 length: 16 amino acids. V was pared by 0 bases and J by 0 bases, with 9 bases between. Per the germline V gene, CDR1 is LNHNV and CDR2 is YYDKDF (reference sequence). CDR3 DNA sequence: TGTGCCACCAGCAGAGAGAAGCCGGGCTCCTACAATGAGCAGTTCTTC. Its protein is CATSREKPGSYNEQFF.

This clonotype was recorded once. This may stem from a read error, because a much larger clone lies one nucleotide away. J is TRBJ1-3 and V is TRBV7-3; the D gene is possibly TRBD1 (6 bases). Germline V gene lookup returns CDR1 SGHTA and CDR2 FQGTGA. The CDR3 is 14 residues long. The CDR3 sequence: CASSSTGSGTTIYF. As DNA, the CDR3 is TGTGCCAGCAGCTCCACAGGGTCTGGAACCACCATATATTTT.

About this clonotype itself: A much larger clone is a single base away; this may be a read error. The J gene is TRBJ2-1, the V gene TRBV5-5, with 10 bases matching TRBD2. From germline, CDR1 is SGHKS and CDR2 YYEKEE (reference sequence). This CDR3 region has 15 residues. The CDR3 DNA is TGTGCCGGCAGCTTGCGACTAGCGGGTAACAATGAGCAGTTCTTC. Translation: CAGSLRLAGNNEQFF.

This clonotype is classed as medium-sized. The chain has TRBV10-3 and TRBJ2-3; TRBD2 matches at 11 bases. Germline trimming cut 1 base from V and 3 bases from J; bases unmatched to any gene: 6. The CDR3 covers 17 residues. The V gene's germline CDR1 is ENHRY and CDR2 SYGVKD. The CDR3 DNA sequence: TGTGCCATCAGTGAGTATGAACTAGCGGGAGCTACAGATACGCAGTATTTT. Translating gives CAISEYELAGATDTQYF.

Of note for this clonotype: Germline is not matched at one junction end, which may reflect a read error. The J gene is TRBJ1-5, the V gene TRBV19, with 7 nucleotides matching TRBD1. This CDR3 is built from 17 residues. Germline lookup yields CDR1 LNHDA and CDR2 SQIVND (reference sequence). CDR3 in DNA: TGTGCCAGTAGTATCGGGAGACAGGGACGGGGCAATCTGCCCCAGCATTTT. Translation: CASSIGRQGRGNLPQHF.

This clonotype was seen repeatedly, ten times or more. The CDR3, as DNA: TGTGCCAGCACGTCGGCTAACTATGGCTACACCTTC. Translating it yields CASTSANYGYTF. The chain has TRBV6-2 or TRBV6-3 and TRBJ1-2; D gene unclear. V was pared by 7 bases and J by 0 bases, with 6 bases between. Germline V lookup: CDR1 MNHEY, CDR2 SVGEGT. The CDR3 has 12 residues.

V is TRBV6-1 and J is TRBJ1-4; D not resolved. The length of the CDR3 is 12 residues. Germline values: CDR1 MNHNS, CDR2 SASEGT. V lost 7 bases to trimming and J lost 14 bases, with 17 bases between them. CDR3 coding DNA: TGTGCCAGCAAGACCTTAAATGAAAGGCTGTTTTTT. Amino acids: CASKTLNERLFF.

In the case of this clonotype: A much larger clone differs from this one at a single base, so this may be a read error. This sequence joins TRBV3-1 and TRBJ2-5; D perhaps matches TRBD1 (5 bases). CDR1 is LGHDT, CDR2 YNNKEL, per germline (reference sequence). The germline V and J ends were trimmed by 4 bases and 7 bases, with 10 bases remaining between them. The CDR3 contains 12 residues. CDR3: CASSLGDRTQYF. CDR3 bases: TGTGCCAGCAGCCTTGGAGACAGGACCCAGTACTTC.

This clonotype rates as medium-sized. This chain joins TRBV4-1 and TRBJ2-1, with TRBD2 matching over 8 bases. Germline V CDR1 and CDR2: MGHRA, YSYEKL. This CDR3 is 17 amino acids long. Losses at the gene ends were 0 bases for V and 6 bases for J; bases not matched to a gene: 10. In nucleotides, the CDR3 is TGCGCCAGCAGCCAAGACCCTTACGGGGGGGCGGTCAATGAGCAGTTCTTC. This encodes CASSQDPYGGAVNEQFF.

Relative to its sample, this clonotype is medium-sized. J is TRBJ2-3 and V is TRBV24-1, with 7 nucleotides matching TRBD2. The CDR3 has 14 amino acids. The V gene end was trimmed by 7 bases and the J gene end by 4 bases; junction bases not matched to a gene: 7. The germline gives CDR1 KGHDR, CDR2 SFDVKD. The DNA of the CDR3 is TGTGCCACCAGGCCCAGCGGGGAGGCAGATACGCAGTATTTT. Its protein is CATRPSGEADTQYF.

This clonotype came up a few times. This sequence joins TRBV5-5 and TRBJ2-5, with unresolved D. Germline V gene lookup returns CDR1 SGHKS and CDR2 YYEKEE (reference sequence). The V end lost 0 bases, the J end lost 5 bases, and 11 bases lay between the germline ends. The CDR3 is made up of 14 amino acids. The CDR3, as DNA: TGTGCCAGCAGCTTGGGAGCCCTCCGGGAGACCCAGTACTTC. It encodes CASSLGALRETQYF.

By share of the sample, this clonotype is medium-sized. The chain carries TRBV6-5 and TRBJ2-7; 10 bases match TRBD2. The CDR3 runs 14 residues. Germline CDR1 is MNHEY and CDR2 is SVGAGI. The ends lost 6 bases at V and 4 bases at J; junction bases unmatched: 6. The CDR3 DNA is TGTGCCAGCAGCAAGGGGACTAGCGTATACGAGCAGTACTTC. Protein: CASSKGTSVYEQYF.